These 25 T cell receptor beta chains were sequenced from one sample in a study of beta chain features in type 1 diabetes (dated by TCRdb to about 2018). Library generation was performed with the immunoSEQ multiplex PCR assay. The High Capacity cDNA Reverse Transcription Kit was used to reverse transcribe all of the isolated RNA, meaning that expressed TCRB transcripts were what got sequenced. Not all clones reach the TCRdb copy of this immuneACCESS table, which keeps in-frame sequences only. Checked studies attribute under half of the gap to unresolved V genes and leave the rest unexplained. The sample table shows roughly 500,000 clones, and approximately 10% are seen once. The ten biggest clones cover roughly 0.046% of the sample. The source material was naive CD4+ T cells from blood. The cell subset or site label here, explained by the study, means: true naive CD4+ T cells. The source of these receptors is a woman younger than 30 in good health.

This clone has ten or more counts. The chain recombines TRBV21-1 with TRBJ2-7; TRBD1 is the table's D call, not checked against the DNA. TRBV21-1 is annotated as a pseudogene. The CDR3 has 13 amino acids. CDR3 protein: CASRTGGHYEQYV. The CDR3 DNA reads as TGTGCCAGCAGGACAGGAGGCCACTACGAGCAGTACGTC.

This clone appeared a few times. The chain carries TRBV5-1 and TRBJ1-5, with D possibly being TRBD1 (6 bases). Trimming pared 1 base from V and 6 bases from J, leaving 11 bases between. The CDR3 extends over 14 amino acids. CDR1 and CDR2 from the germline V gene are SGHRS and YFSETQ. The CDR3 region is CASSLYGGGQPQHF. The CDR3 DNA is TGCGCCAGCAGCTTGTATGGGGGCGGTCAGCCCCAGCATTTT.

The sample holds a few counts of this clone. The chain links TRBV28 to TRBJ2-5; TRBD1 or TRBD2 may be the D gene (5 bases each). V was shortened by 4 bases and J by 1 base, with 13 bases between the two germline ends. CDR1 MDHEN and CDR2 SYDVKM come from the germline V gene. This CDR3 has 15 residues. CDR3 DNA sequence: TGTGCCAGCAGTTCAGCCGGGACGGGCCAAGAGACCCAGTACTTC. Encoded protein: CASSSAGTGQETQYF.

This clone was counted only a few times. This chain joins TRBV21-1 and TRBJ1-2. TRBV21-1 is assigned pseudogene status. This CDR3 has 11 residues. The CDR3 protein is CASSKEGGYTF. As DNA, the CDR3 is TGTGCCAGCAGCAAAGAAGGTGGCTACACCTTC.

The CDR3 nucleotides are TGTGCCAGCGGGCAGAAGAACGAAAAACTGTTTTTT. Its protein product is CASGQKNEKLFF. The chain is built from TRBV7-9 and TRBJ1-4; no clear D gene. In germline, CDR1 is SEHNR, CDR2 FQNEAQ (reference sequence). Trimming pared 8 bases from V and 8 bases from J, leaving 12 bases between. The CDR3 has 12 residues.

The rearrangement joins TRBV15 to TRBJ2-3, with D unclear. The V and J ends lost 2 bases and 4 bases respectively, with 7 bases between them. In germline, CDR1 is LNHNV, CDR2 YYDKDF (reference sequence). This CDR3 is 13 amino acids long. CDR3 region: CATSRNQADTQYF. CDR3 in DNA: TGTGCCACCAGCAGAAATCAGGCAGATACGCAGTATTTT.

This clone was seen more than once but under ten times. This chain uses TRBV7-9 with TRBJ2-7, with D possibly matching TRBD2 (6 bases). CDR1 is SEHNR, CDR2 FQNEAQ, per germline (reference sequence). V lost 4 bases to trimming and J lost 4 bases, with 17 bases between them. The CDR3 contains 15 residues. CDR3 DNA sequence: TGTGCCAGCAGCTCAAGGAGGGCCGCGGGTTACGAGCAGTACTTC. It translates to CASSSRRAAGYEQYF. Filled out from reference TRBV7-9 and TRBJ2-7, the complete variable domain reads DTGVSQNPRHKITKRGQNVTFRCDPISEHNRLYWYRQTLGQGPEFLTYFQNEAQLEKSRLLSDRFSAERPKGSFSTLEIQRTEQGDSAMYLCASSSRRAAGYEQYFGPGTRLTVT.

This clone was observed a few times. The chain joins TRBV14 to TRBJ2-7; D unclear. Germline V CDR1 and CDR2: SGHDN, FVKESK. V shed 5 bases and J shed 3 bases, with 11 bases lying between them. The CDR3 consists of 13 residues. CDR3 amino acids: CASSSRRSYEQYF. CDR3 nucleotide sequence: TGTGCCAGCAGCTCTCGACGGAGCTACGAGCAGTACTTC.

This clone was recorded a few times. The V call is TRBV25-1, the J call TRBJ2-7; TRBD1 agrees at 7 bases. Looked up from germline, CDR1 is MGHDK and CDR2 is SYGVNS. The CDR3 length is 13 residues. Trimming took 9 bases from V and 5 from J; bases not matched to a gene: 10. CDR3 region: CASRQGYKNEQYF. Written as DNA, the CDR3 is TGTGCCAGTAGACAGGGTTATAAGAACGAGCAGTACTTC.

The chain combines TRBV20-1 with TRBJ2-2; no reliable D call. CDR3 length: 10 residues. Germline CDR1 and CDR2: DFQATT and SNEGSKA (reference sequence). V shed 1 base and J shed 10 bases, with 4 bases lying between them. The CDR3 protein is CSARGAELFF. DNA for the CDR3: TGCAGTGCTAGAGGAGCGGAGCTGTTTTTT.

In this sample, this clone turned up a few times. This chain connects TRBV7-9 to TRBJ1-1; D possibly corresponds to TRBD1 (5 bases). V lost 3 bases and J lost 2, with 19 bases in between. Germline loops: CDR1 SEHNR, CDR2 FQNEAQ (reference sequence). This CDR3 contains 17 residues. CDR3 protein: CASSLGIGTGPNTEAFF. CDR3 bases: TGTGCCAGCAGCTTGGGAATTGGAACAGGCCCTAACACTGAAGCTTTCTTT.

This clone was counted only a few times. Other DNA sequences in the sample encode the same CDR3. The V and J genes are TRBV29-1 and TRBJ1-1; D remains unclear. The V end lost 5 bases, the J end lost 2 bases, and 3 bases lay between the germline ends. Germline assignment: CDR1 SQVTM and CDR2 ANQGSEA. The CDR3 sequence is 10 residues long. The CDR3 sequence is CSVLNTEAFF. The CDR3 DNA sequence: TGCAGCGTTTTAAACACTGAAGCTTTCTTT.

This clone turned up a few times. The J gene is TRBJ2-1, the V gene TRBV7-9; D ambiguous. The CDR3 is 15 amino acids. V lost 3 bases to trimming and J lost 0 bases, with 9 bases between them. The germline gives CDR1 SEHNR, CDR2 FQNEAQ (reference sequence). CDR3 loop: CASSFFTPSYNEQFF. The CDR3 DNA reads TGTGCCAGCAGCTTTTTTACCCCCTCCTACAATGAGCAGTTCTTC.

The chain joins TRBV5-1 to TRBJ2-3; 10 bases agree with TRBD2. With V trimmed by 5 bases and J by 4 bases, 4 bases remained unmatched. The CDR3 totals 14 residues. Germline V gene lookup returns CDR1 SGHRS and CDR2 YFSETQ. CDR3 nucleotides: TGCGCCAGCAGACTAGCGGGGAGGGCAGATACGCAGTATTTT. Its protein is CASRLAGRADTQYF. Looking up the rest from reference TRBV5-1 and TRBJ2-3 gives the full variable domain: KAGVTQTPRYLIKTRGQQVTLSCSPISGHRSVSWYQQTPGQGLQFLFEYFSETQRNKGNFPGRFSGRQFSNSRSEMNVSTLELGDSALYLCASRLAGRADTQYFGPGTRLTVL.

The V and J genes are TRBV28 and TRBJ2-5; D might be TRBD1 (5 bases). The CDR3 consists of 12 residues. Deletions cut 8 bases from V and 5 bases from J, with 12 bases between. Germline loops: CDR1 MDHEN, CDR2 SYDVKM. This CDR3 is CASSDIAETQYF. The CDR3 DNA follows: TGTGCCAGCTCGGACATTGCGGAGACCCAGTACTTC. The full variable domain, rest sourced from reference TRBV28 and TRBJ2-5, is DVKVTQSSRYLVKRTGEKVFLECVQDMDHENMFWYRQDPGLGLRLIYFSYDVKMKEKGDIPEGYSVSREKKERFSLILESASTNQTSMYLCASSDIAETQYFGPGTRLLVL.

The chain couples TRBV15 to TRBJ2-1, with D tentatively TRBD1 (7 bases). Trimming cost V 1 base and J 8 bases, with 12 bases left between them. This CDR3 is built from 14 residues. The germline CDR1 and CDR2 sequences are LNHNV and YYDKDF (reference sequence). The CDR3 bases are TGTGCCACCAGCAGAGGAACAGGGGAGGATGAGCAGTTCTTC. Translation: CATSRGTGEDEQFF.

This clone was observed a handful of times. This chain links TRBV5-4 with TRBJ2-7, with D maybe TRBD2 (5 bases). The CDR3 is made up of 15 amino acids. V gave up 0 bases and J gave up 0 bases, with 10 bases separating them. Germline assignment: CDR1 SGHNT and CDR2 YYREEE (reference sequence). This CDR3 is CASSLGGLSSYEQYF. Written as DNA, the CDR3 is TGTGCCAGCAGCTTGGGTGGACTGAGCTCCTACGAGCAGTACTTC.

The V gene is TRBV7-9, the J gene TRBJ2-5; possible D gene TRBD2, 6 bases. This CDR3 spans 15 amino acids. CDR1 and CDR2 (germline): SEHNR, FQNEAQ (reference sequence). Trimming removed 3 bases from V and 5 bases from J, with 16 bases in between. CDR3 DNA: TGTGCCAGCAGCTTGGGACTCGATCCCTCGGAGACCCAGTACTTC. Protein sequence: CASSLGLDPSETQYF.

CDR3 DNA sequence: TGTGCCAGCAGTGGGGCTAGTGCAGCCAATGAGCAGTTCTTC. Translated: CASSGASAANEQFF. This chain uses TRBV2 with TRBJ2-1; D gene uncertain. Germline V gene sequence: CDR1 SNHLY, CDR2 FYNNEI. CDR3 length: 14 amino acids. V gave up 4 bases and J gave up 6 bases, with 13 bases separating them.

This chain joins TRBV5-1 and TRBJ1-6; maybe TRBD1 (6 bases). V was pared by 4 bases and J by 0 bases, with 14 bases between. This CDR3 comprises 17 residues. Germline loops: CDR1 SGHRS, CDR2 YFSETQ. CDR3 bases: TGCGCCAGCAGCCCAGGGGCAGGGAGCTCCTATAATTCACCCCTCCACTTT. This translates into CASSPGAGSSYNSPLHF.

The V call is TRBV10-3, the J call TRBJ2-1; the D is unclear. Trimming removed 3 bases from V and 2 bases from J, with 2 bases in between. Germline assignment: CDR1 ENHRY and CDR2 SYGVKD. The CDR3 has 12 amino acids. The CDR3 protein is CAISEPYNEQFF. CDR3 bases: TGTGCCATCAGTGAACCCTACAATGAGCAGTTCTTC.

This clone has a handful of counts. Other DNA sequences in the sample encode the same CDR3. This rearrangement joins TRBV7-2 to TRBJ1-5; 7 nucleotides line up with TRBD1. Losses at the gene ends were 1 base for V and 2 bases for J; bases not matched to a gene: 2. CDR1 is SGHTA and CDR2 is FQGNSA in the germline V gene. The CDR3 is made up of 15 amino acids. As DNA, the CDR3 is TGTGCCAGCAGCTTAGGAACAGGGGGCAATCAGCCCCAGCATTTT. It codes for CASSLGTGGNQPQHF.

The genes are TRBV7-2 and TRBJ2-3, with TRBD2 identical over 12 bases. J lost 4 bases, V lost 4 bases, and 3 bases had no gene match. Germline CDR1 and CDR2: SGHTA and FQGNSA. The CDR3 runs 15 residues. CDR3 sequence (DNA): TGTGCCAGCAGCTCCGGGACTAGCGGGCCAGATACGCAGTATTTT. Translated, it gives CASSSGTSGPDTQYF.

This clone occurred a few times. The chain couples TRBV4-1 to TRBJ2-1; D is ambiguous. Trimming removed 6 bases from V and 0 bases from J, with 18 bases in between. CDR3 length: 17 residues. The V gene's germline CDR1 is MGHRA and CDR2 YSYEKL. CDR3 in DNA: TGCGCCAGCAGGAGACCCGAAGTGCCGAGCTCCTACAATGAGCAGTTCTTC. The encoded protein is CASRRPEVPSSYNEQFF.

This sequence joins TRBV7-9 and TRBJ1-6; a weak D match, TRBD1 (6 bases). The CDR3 extends over 15 amino acids. Germline CDR1 and CDR2: SEHNR and FQNEAQ (reference sequence). The V end lost 1 base, the J end lost 10 bases, and 14 bases lay between the germline ends. The CDR3 is CASSLGGRGGSPLHF. Here the CDR3 DNA reads TGTGCCAGCAGCTTAGGAGGCAGGGGAGGATCACCCCTCCACTTT.